The present TCR beta chain was sequenced within a study of shared clonotypes between healthy human individuals. V was pared by 2 bases and J by 1 base, with 21 bases between. CDR1 LNHDA and CDR2 SQIVND come from the germline V gene (reference sequence). The CDR3 is made up of 18 amino acids. It was CD45RO-negative cells, positively selected for CCR7, that made up naive CD8 cells, with terminally differentiated effector memory CD45RA+ cells excluded. TCRdb's copy holds only in-frame clones and misses some; the assay was immunoSEQ multiplex PCR. The repertoire has about 2.1 million clones, 93% of them found once; the top ten carry less than 2%.

Sequencing was performed on naive CD8+ T cells from PBMCs. The chain carries TRBV19 and TRBJ2-7; D may match TRBD1 or TRBD2 (5 bases each). This sequence originates from a man between 18 and 35 years old in good health. Some clones in this sample may be carry-over from other donors' samples. Here the CDR3 reads CASSIRAWTGTSSYEQYF. For the CDR3, the DNA is TGTGCCAGTAGTATACGAGCCTGGACGGGGACGTCTTCCTACGAGCAGTACTTC.